This T cell receptor (beta chain) was sequenced in a study of T-cell reconstitution after alpha-beta-depleted transplantation in children. The table lists this clonotype with a few counts. Construction of the TCRbeta library involved unique molecular identifiers. TCRdb used MiXCR to reprocess the PCR reads, holding one entry per CDR3 protein. The data show under 450,000 distinct CDR3 sequences, 15% to 20% seen once. Germline V lookup: CDR1 SGHRS, CDR2 YFSETQ. The germline V and J ends were trimmed by 2 bases and 5 bases, with 16 bases remaining between them. The CDR3 is 15 amino acids. The specimen comprised PBMCs, mostly from graft donor cells, sampled 360 days after TCRalphabeta/CD19-depleted stem cell transplant. The source of this sequence is a boy younger than two who had a stem cell transplant for Wiskott-Aldrich syndrome, so the T cells may come from the graft donor. The rearrangement uses TRBV5-1 and TRBJ2-5; D perhaps matches TRBD1 (5 bases). CDR3 DNA sequence: TGCGCCAGCAGCTTACGCCGTCTGGACACCGAGACCCAGTACTTC. Translated, it gives CASSLRRLDTETQYF. The complete variable domain, with remaining parts taken from reference TRBV5-1 and TRBJ2-5, reads KAGVTQTPRYLIKTRGQQVTLSCSPISGHRSVSWYQQTPGQGLQFLFEYFSETQRNKGNFPGRFSGRQFSNSRSEMNVSTLELGDSALYLCASSLRRLDTETQYFGPGTRLLVL.